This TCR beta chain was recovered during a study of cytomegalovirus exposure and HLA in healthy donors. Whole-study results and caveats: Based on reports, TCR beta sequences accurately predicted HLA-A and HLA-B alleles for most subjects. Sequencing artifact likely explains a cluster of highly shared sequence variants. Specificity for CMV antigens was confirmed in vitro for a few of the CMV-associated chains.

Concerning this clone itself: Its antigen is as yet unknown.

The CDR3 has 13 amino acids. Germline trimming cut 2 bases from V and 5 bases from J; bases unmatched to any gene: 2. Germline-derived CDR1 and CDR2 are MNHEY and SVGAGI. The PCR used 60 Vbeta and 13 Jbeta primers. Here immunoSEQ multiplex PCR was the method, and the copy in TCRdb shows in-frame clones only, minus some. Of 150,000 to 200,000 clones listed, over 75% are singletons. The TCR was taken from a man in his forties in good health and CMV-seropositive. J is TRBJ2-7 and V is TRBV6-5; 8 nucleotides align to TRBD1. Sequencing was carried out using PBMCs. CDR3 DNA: TGTGCCAGCAGTTACGGGACAGGAGACGAGCAGTACTTC. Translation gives CASSYGTGDEQYF.